Described below is a single T cell receptor beta chain sequence and its context. Its antigen remains unidentified. The data were taken from a study of Ad26.COV2.S vaccination and SARS-CoV-2 variants. Study-level information: Participants got Ad26.COV2.S intramuscularly, once or twice 56 days apart.

Specified treatment: roughly 19 received Ad26.COV2.S at low or high dose, single or two shots; about 5 received placebo; per-sample allocation not given. Day 63 after the first vaccine or placebo injection was the time point for sampling. V shed 7 bases, J shed 4 bases, and the junction held 7 bases outside the gene matches. CDR1 and CDR2 (germline): MNHEY, SVGAGI. CDR3 size: 14 residues. Regarding the study as a whole: Assessments of TCR breadth and depth may have underestimated the total T cell responses.

Produced via immunoSEQ multiplex PCR; TCRdb's table is partial and in-frame only. The table shows some 520,000 clones, with approximately 88% occurring only once. The receptor comes from a person aged 18-60 years who received the Ad26.COV2.S COVID-19 vaccine or a placebo. This material consisted of peripheral blood, taken in a trial of Ad26.COV2.S vaccine versus placebo. V gene TRBV6-5 combines with J gene TRBJ2-3, with TRBD1 matching over 8 bases. The CDR3 DNA follows: TGTGCCAGCATGGCAGGGGGCTTTGCAGATACGCAGTATTTT. This translates into CASMAGGFADTQYF.